These T cell receptor beta chains were read from a single sample in a study of control samples from healthy donors and cancer patients. The data were produced by immunoSEQ multiplex PCR, yet TCRdb's version contains in-frame clones alone and is incomplete. The table has over 100,000 clones, about nine tenths seen once; the top ten hold around 2.3%. Sequencing was performed on blood. The receptors were sampled from a man aged 35-49 years in good health. The CDR3 runs from the conserved cysteine through the conserved F or W. The order of the fields is D gene, clone size, J gene, V gene, CDR3 protein, CDR3 DNA. D genes are given only for firm matches. A clone size is listed for some rows: how often the clone was seen (once, few, many), or a class if it is expanded.

NA | NA | TRBJ1-1 | TRBV6-5 | CASSQPGTWAAFF | TGTGCCAGCAGTCAACCGGGGACCTGGGCGGCTTTCTTT
NA | NA | TRBJ2-5 | TRBV5-8 | CASSHDRVQETQYF | TGTGCCAGCAGCCATGACAGAGTCCAAGAGACCCAGTACTTC
NA | few | TRBJ1-1 | TRBV9 | CASSADTRSEAFF | TGTGCCAGCAGCGCGGATACCAGGTCGGAAGCTTTCTTT
NA | NA | TRBJ1-2 | TRBV12-3/TRBV12-4 | CASSLGQDNTF | TGTGCCAGCAGTTTAGGACAGGACAACACCTTC
NA | NA | TRBJ1-2 | TRBV19 | CASSQEGRNYGYTF | TGTGCCAGTAGTCAAGAGGGCAGAAACTATGGCTACACCTTC
NA | NA | TRBJ1-1 | TRBV5-1 | CASSPQAGSTEAFF | TGCGCCAGCAGCCCCCAAGCAGGCAGCACTGAAGCTTTCTTT
NA | NA | TRBJ1-3 | TRBV12-3/TRBV12-4 | CASSATGGNTIYF | TGTGCCAGCAGTGCTACAGGGGGAAACACCATATATTTT
NA | NA | TRBJ1-2 | TRBV30 | CAWNTGGGFYGYTF | TGTGCCTGGAACACCGGGGGGGGATTCTATGGCTACACCTTC
TRBD1 | NA | TRBJ2-7 | TRBV12-5 | CASGSPGTGIYEQYF | TGTGCTAGTGGTTCCCCCGGGACAGGGATCTACGAGCAGTACTTC
NA | NA | TRBJ1-6 | TRBV3-1/TRBV3-2 | CASSQARGWDAVLSSYNSPLHF | TGTGCCAGCAGCCAAGCGAGGGGGTGGGACGCAGTACTGAGCTCCTATAATTCACCCCTCCACTTT
TRBD2 | NA | TRBJ2-3 | TRBV10-3 | CAIRDGTSGGIDTQYF | TGTGCCATCAGGGACGGGACTAGCGGGGGGATCGATACGCAGTATTTT
NA | once | TRBJ1-3 | TRBV9 | CASSVGFGSSGNTIYF | TGTGCCAGCAGCGTAGGATTCGGGAGCTCTGGAAACACCATATATTTT
NA | once | TRBJ2-7 | TRBV19 | CASSIGAGGTYEQYF | TGTGCCAGTAGTATCGGTGCAGGGGGGACCTACGAGCAGTACTTC
NA | NA | TRBJ2-5 | TRBV6-1 | CASSEDGGWETQYF | TGTGCCAGCAGTGAAGACGGGGGTTGGGAGACCCAGTACTTC
NA | NA | TRBJ2-5 | TRBV2 | CASPRGAVVETQYF | TGTGCCAGCCCCCGGGGGGCGGTCGTGGAGACCCAGTACTTC
TRBD2 | NA | TRBJ2-7 | TRBV9 | CASSPRSGVGYEQYF | TGTGCCAGCAGCCCTCGAAGCGGGGTTGGTTACGAGCAGTACTTC
NA | few | TRBJ1-2 | TRBV5-1 | CASSLEGMPNYGYTF | TGCGCCAGCAGCTTGGAGGGGATGCCTAACTATGGCTACACCTTC
NA | NA | TRBJ2-1 | TRBV3-1/TRBV3-2 | CASSQGRGAEQFF | TGTGCCAGCAGCCAAGGGAGGGGGGCTGAGCAGTTCTTC
TRBD1 | NA | TRBJ2-7 | TRBV5-1 | CASSPKHGQAAEQYF | TGCGCCAGCAGCCCCAAACATGGACAGGCGGCCGAGCAGTACTTC
NA | NA | TRBJ1-5 | TRBV7-9 | CASSRGTGGQPQHF | TGTGCCAGCAGCCGCGGAACAGGCGGACAGCCCCAGCATTTT
TRBD1 | NA | TRBJ2-3 | TRBV5-5 | CASSFMSGQGIAYTQYF | TGTGCCAGCAGCTTTATGAGTGGACAGGGCATTGCATATACGCAGTATTTT
NA | few | TRBJ1-1 | TRBV6-5 | CASGKGLNTEAFF | TGTGCCAGTGGAAAGGGACTGAACACTGAAGCTTTCTTT
TRBD1 | NA | TRBJ1-5 | TRBV18 | CASSSGQGGSNQPQHF | TGTGCCAGCTCAAGCGGACAGGGGGGATCAAATCAGCCCCAGCATTTT
NA | once | TRBJ1-5 | TRBV6-5 | CASKRTENQPQHF | TGTGCCAGCAAAAGGACGGAGAATCAGCCCCAGCATTTT
NA | once | TRBJ1-5 | TRBV5-6 | CASSLQGQWPQHF | TGTGCCAGCAGCTTGCAGGGGCAATGGCCCCAGCATTTT
NA | few | TRBJ2-3 | TRBV27 | CASSLLTYPERDTQYF | TGTGCCAGCAGTTTATTAACTTACCCGGAACGGGATACGCAGTATTTT
NA | once | TRBJ2-7 | TRBV19 | CASSIRLYYEQYF | TGTGCCAGTAGTATCAGACTTTACTACGAGCAGTACTTC
NA | NA | TRBJ2-5 | TRBV3-1/TRBV3-2 | CASSQILQETQYF | TGTGCCAGCAGCCAAATTCTCCAAGAGACCCAGTACTTC
NA | NA | TRBJ2-7 | TRBV11-3 | CASTGHCYEQYF | TGTGCCAGCACCGGACACTGCTACGAGCAGTACTTC
NA | few | TRBJ2-3 | TRBV4-1 | CASSQIPGDTQYF | TGCGCCAGCAGCCAAATCCCCGGAGATACGCAGTATTTT
NA | NA | TRBJ1-2 | TRBV14 | CASTQRRGNLDGYTF | TGTGCCAGCACCCAAAGGAGGGGAAACTTAGATGGCTACACCTTC
NA | NA | TRBJ1-5 | TRBV9 | CASSVSPEIQPQHF | TGTGCCAGCAGCGTCTCTCCTGAGATTCAGCCCCAGCATTTT
NA | NA | TRBJ1-1 | TRBV9 | CASSVEGRAPDFF | TGTGCCAGCAGCGTAGAAGGGAGGGCCCCCGATTTCTTT
TRBD1 | NA | TRBJ1-2 | TRBV5-1 | CASSPQGAGNYGYTF | TGCGCCAGCAGCCCACAGGGGGCGGGAAACTATGGCTACACCTTC
NA | NA | TRBJ2-7 | TRBV7-9 | CASSLTGGLDEQYF | TGTGCCAGCAGCTTAACCGGGGGCTTGGACGAGCAGTACTTC
NA | NA | TRBJ1-6 | TRBV2 | CASSAMTGPSNSPLHF | TGTGCCAGCAGTGCTATGACAGGCCCATCGAATTCACCCCTCCACTTT
NA | NA | TRBJ1-5 | TRBV12-5 | CASGPRTQSQNQPQHF | TGTGCTAGTGGTCCACGGACCCAAAGTCAAAATCAGCCCCAGCATTTT
TRBD1 | NA | TRBJ2-1 | TRBV19 | CASSIHGQGSNNEQFF | TGTGCCAGTAGTATTCACGGACAGGGGTCCAACAATGAGCAGTTCTTC
NA | NA | TRBJ1-4 | TRBV18 | CASSPPPVGSEKLFF | TGTGCCAGCTCACCACCCCCAGTGGGAAGTGAAAAACTGTTTTTT
NA | NA | TRBJ1-1 | TRBV12-2 | CASRLFTQGKNTEAFF | TGTGCAAGTCGCTTATTTACCCAGGGCAAGAACACTGAAGCTTTCTTT
NA | NA | TRBJ2-1 | TRBV12-3/TRBV12-4 | CASSFGGYNEQFF | TGTGCCAGCAGTTTCGGTGGGTACAATGAGCAGTTCTTC
NA | NA | TRBJ1-2 | TRBV30 | CAWVRDKNYGYTF | TGTGCCTGGGTAAGGGACAAAAACTATGGCTACACCTTC
TRBD1 | NA | TRBJ2-1 | TRBV29-1 | CSVQPGGYNEQFF | TGCAGCGTTCAACCAGGGGGTTACAATGAGCAGTTCTTC
NA | NA | TRBJ1-5 | TRBV6-5 | CATWIAGHQPQHF | TGTGCCACCTGGATCGCGGGACATCAGCCCCAGCATTTT
TRBD1 | once | TRBJ1-3 | TRBV5-4 | CASSWKTYRGHRGNTIYF | TGTGCCAGCAGCTGGAAAACTTACAGGGGACACCGTGGAAACACCATATATTTT
TRBD1 | NA | TRBJ2-7 | TRBV11-2 | CASSLDPGTAYEQYF | TGTGCCAGCAGCTTAGATCCCGGGACAGCCTACGAGCAGTACTTC
NA | NA | TRBJ1-2 | TRBV7-9 | CASSLGQNYGYTF | TGTGCCAGCAGCTTAGGGCAGAACTATGGCTACACCTTC